One and the same sample provided the 19 T cell receptor beta chains below, sequenced in a study of radiation and T cells in renal cell carcinoma. Generated by immunoSEQ multiplex PCR, the TCRdb table keeps only in-frame clones and is missing some. The sample shows about 140,000 clones, 65% to 90% of them seen only once. This sample's time point: blood 4 weeks post-SBRT, at nephrectomy. Indicated treatment: 15 Gy SBRT to primary tumor, nephrectomy 4 weeks later. The sample here was blood, taken from a patient whose treatment included radiotherapy and nephrectomy. All receptors derive from a woman between 50 and 59 years old with renal cell carcinoma.

The gene calls are TRBV18 and TRBJ2-2; D possibly uses TRBD1 or TRBD2 (6 bases each). The CDR3 contains 15 residues. V was clipped by 8 bases and J by 2 bases, with 15 bases between them. The germline gives CDR1 KGHSH, CDR2 LQKENI. CDR3 sequence: CASHRGLTNTGELFF. CDR3 coding DNA: TGTGCCAGCCATCGGGGGCTGACTAACACCGGGGAGCTGTTTTTT.

This chain uses TRBV5-1 with TRBJ1-2; the D gene is possibly TRBD1 (6 bases). This CDR3 contains 15 residues. Germline CDR1 reads SGHRS; CDR2 reads YFSETQ. Trimming took 4 bases from V and 5 from J, leaving 18 bases between them. CDR3 in amino acids: CASSTSTGPGYGYTF. CDR3 nucleotide sequence: TGCGCCAGCAGCACGTCGACAGGACCGGGGTATGGCTACACCTTC. Variable domain in full (rest from reference TRBV5-1 and TRBJ1-2): KAGVTQTPRYLIKTRGQQVTLSCSPISGHRSVSWYQQTPGQGLQFLFEYFSETQRNKGNFPGRFSGRQFSNSRSEMNVSTLELGDSALYLCASSTSTGPGYGYTFGSGTRLTVV.

This clone was found a few times. The V gene is TRBV6-5, the J gene TRBJ2-3, with 8 bases fitting TRBD1. V was pared by 8 bases and J by 3 bases, with 4 bases of the junction left unmatched. Germline loops: CDR1 MNHEY, CDR2 SVGAGI. The CDR3 spans 13 residues. CDR3 protein: CASGDRGTDTQYF. The CDR3, as DNA: TGTGCCAGCGGCGACAGGGGAACAGATACGCAGTATTTT.

The chain carries TRBV5-1 and TRBJ1-2, with D perhaps matching TRBD1 (6 bases). The CDR3 has 14 amino acids. The germline V gene has CDR1 SGHRS and CDR2 YFSETQ. Trimming pared 4 bases from V and 4 bases from J, leaving 14 bases between. The CDR3 nucleotides are TGCGCCAGCAGCGCCGCGACAGGTTCCTATGGCTACACCTTC. This sequence encodes CASSAATGSYGYTF.

The CDR3 coding sequence is TGCGCCAGCAGTGGGGGCCCAGGGCAGACCCAGTACTTC. Translating it yields CASSGGPGQTQYF. The V and J genes are TRBV10-1 and TRBJ2-5; D perhaps matches TRBD1 (5 bases). The CDR3 is 13 residues long. Trimming stripped 4 bases from V and 6 bases from J, with 12 bases between. Germline CDR1 and CDR2: WNHNN and SYGVQD (reference sequence).

As for this clone: An end of the junction does not agree with germline; a read error may underlie this. This rearrangement joins TRBV7-2 to TRBJ1-2; D possibly corresponds to TRBD1 (6 bases). This CDR3 contains 13 residues. Germline V gene sequence: CDR1 SGHTA, CDR2 FQGNSA. CDR3 sequence reads: CASSLQGIYDYTF. As DNA, the CDR3 is TGTGCCAGCAGCCTACAGGGTATCTATGACTACACCTTC.

The chain couples TRBV6-1 to TRBJ2-7, with TRBD1 matching over 7 bases. The V segment lost 6 bases and the J segment 7 bases; nucleotides outside the gene matches: 9. The CDR3 has 13 residues. In germline, CDR1 is MNHNS, CDR2 SASEGT. The CDR3 DNA follows: TGTGCCAGCAGCCCCGGGACAGTGGGAGAGCAGTACTTC. This sequence encodes CASSPGTVGEQYF.

A word on this clone: Additional DNA sequences in this sample encode the identical CDR3. The chain has TRBV5-1 and TRBJ1-1; D is undetermined. The CDR3 extends over 14 amino acids. Per the germline V gene, CDR1 is SGHRS and CDR2 is YFSETQ. Between the trimmed V and J ends, which lost 0 bases and 1 base, there was a span of 7 bases. The CDR3 here is CASSLATANTEAFF. The CDR3, as DNA: TGCGCCAGCAGCTTGGCTACAGCGAACACTGAAGCTTTCTTT.

V usage is TRBV5-1 and J usage is TRBJ1-1, with no clear D. V lost 2 bases and J 5 bases, leaving 7 bases between the germline ends. Germline values: CDR1 SGHRS, CDR2 YFSETQ. There are 12 residues in the CDR3. In DNA form, the CDR3 reads TGCGCCAGCAGCTTTGCCGGGACTGAAGCTTTCTTT. As protein: CASSFAGTEAFF.

The chain has TRBV19 and TRBJ2-3; weak D call: TRBD1 (5 bases). Germline loops: CDR1 LNHDA, CDR2 SQIVND (reference sequence). The CDR3 runs to 13 residues. The V end lost 7 bases, the J end lost 1 base, and 9 bases lay between the germline ends. CDR3: CASKTRGTDTQYF. Written as DNA, the CDR3 is TGTGCCAGTAAGACCAGGGGCACAGATACGCAGTATTTT.

CDR3 amino acids: CASPSRAVYEQYF. The CDR3 region has the DNA TGTGCCAGCCCCAGCAGGGCGGTTTACGAGCAGTACTTC. V is TRBV5-8 and J is TRBJ2-7; D possibly corresponds to TRBD1 (5 bases). The CDR3 extends over 13 amino acids. Trimming took off 7 bases at V and 4 bases at J, with 15 bases between the two ends. Germline CDR1 is SGHTS and CDR2 is YDEGEE. Supplemented by reference TRBV5-8 and TRBJ2-7, the full variable domain reads EAGVTQSPTHLIKTRGQQATLRCSPISGHTSVYWYQQALGLGLQFLLWYDEGEERNRGNFPPRFSGRQFPNYSSELNVNALELEDSALYLCASPSRAVYEQYFGPGTRLTVT.

This rearrangement joins TRBV4-2 to TRBJ1-4; 9 bases line up with TRBD1. Germline-derived CDR1 and CDR2 are LGHNA and YNFKEQ. V was clipped by 1 base and J by 8 bases; unmatched bases: 5. The CDR3 covers 15 residues. The CDR3 bases are TGTGCCAGCAGCCAAGTACGACAGGGGGGGGAAAAACTGTTTTTT. Translation gives CASSQVRQGGEKLFF.

The chain joins TRBV6-1 to TRBJ2-3; 13 nucleotides agree with TRBD2. The CDR3 is 16 amino acids. The junction had 5 bases not matched to a gene; V was cut back by 5 bases and J by 3 bases. Germline assignment: CDR1 MNHNS and CDR2 SASEGT. CDR3 bases: TGTGCCAGCAGTAAAGGGACTAGCGGGAATACAGATACGCAGTATTTT. It codes for CASSKGTSGNTDTQYF.

The V call is TRBV5-4, the J call TRBJ2-1; D remains unclear. The CDR3 spans 14 residues. Germline loops: CDR1 SGHNT, CDR2 YYREEE (reference sequence). V was clipped by 6 bases and J by 8 bases, with 18 bases between them. The CDR3 coding sequence is TGTGCCAGCAACCTATCTCCAGAGGTCGATGAGCAGTTCTTC. Translating gives CASNLSPEVDEQFF.

The V gene is TRBV4-2, the J gene TRBJ1-4; 7 bases fit TRBD1. Per the germline V gene, CDR1 is LGHNA and CDR2 is YNFKEQ. The CDR3 length is 15 residues. After removal of 5 bases from V and 8 bases from J, the junction contained 11 bases not matched to a gene. CDR3 nucleotides: TGTGCCAGCAGCGGACGAGACAGGGCTGTCGAAAAACTGTTTTTT. As protein: CASSGRDRAVEKLFF.

This rearrangement joins TRBV5-4 to TRBJ2-2, with 7 bases identical to TRBD1. Germline lookup yields CDR1 SGHNT and CDR2 YYREEE (reference sequence). V gave up 1 base and J gave up 1 base; unmatched junction bases: 4. There are 16 residues in the CDR3. The chain's CDR3 is CASSLFRDRNTGELFF. For the CDR3, the DNA is TGTGCCAGCAGCTTGTTTCGGGACAGGAACACCGGGGAGCTGTTTTTT.

This chain links TRBV19 with TRBJ2-7, with 11 nucleotides matching TRBD2. Germline trimming cut 2 bases from V and 3 bases from J; bases unmatched to any gene: 3. CDR1 is LNHDA and CDR2 is SQIVND in the germline V gene (reference sequence). This CDR3 is 15 amino acids long. The CDR3 DNA reads as TGTGCCAGTAGTATAAGGCTAGCGGGAGGCTACGAGCAGTACTTC. Protein sequence: CASSIRLAGGYEQYF.

The chain uses TRBV6-4 and TRBJ2-3, with D maybe TRBD2 (5 bases). Germline V gene sequence: CDR1 MRHNA, CDR2 SNTAGT. Trimming cost V 0 bases and J 11 bases, with 12 bases left between them. The CDR3 contains 13 residues. The CDR3 DNA follows: TGTGCCAGCAGTGACTCGAGAGGGAGTGGGCAGTATTTT. It yields the protein CASSDSRGSGQYF.

Only a few counts were recorded for this clone. The rearrangement uses TRBV7-2 and TRBJ1-5; D is unresolved. Trimming removed 2 bases at V and 7 bases at J, with 9 bases between. Germline V gene sequence: CDR1 SGHTA, CDR2 FQGNSA. The CDR3 contains 13 residues. The DNA for the CDR3 is TGTGCCAGCAGCTTACCTTGGGAACAGCCCCAGCATTTT. It is translated as CASSLPWEQPQHF.